This is a list of T cell receptor beta chains from one sample in a study of cytomegalovirus exposure and HLA in healthy donors. Produced via immunoSEQ multiplex PCR; TCRdb's table is partial and in-frame only. The sample carries around 170,000 clones, less than 90% recorded once. Sequencing was done on a sample of PBMCs. Source of these receptors: a boy aged 2-15 years in good health and CMV-seronegative. Each CDR3 is given with its conserved first and last residue. A D gene is named only where the DNA matches it firmly. Clone size is shown for a subset of rows, as once, few, many or a class of expanded clone.

D: TRBD1
size: few
V: TRBV5-4
J: TRBJ2-1
DNA: TGTGCCAGCAGCAGGTGGACAGGTTCGACTAATGAGCAGTTCTTC
CDR3: CASSRWTGSTNEQFF

D: NA
size: NA
V: TRBV5-4
J: TRBJ2-7
DNA: TGTGCCAGCAGCTTCAGGGGCTACGAGCAGTACTTC
CDR3: CASSFRGYEQYF

D: NA
size: NA
V: TRBV27
J: TRBJ1-2
DNA: TGTGCCAGCAGTTTATCGGGGGCGACGGGCTACACCTTC
CDR3: CASSLSGATGYTF

D: NA
size: NA
V: TRBV27
J: TRBJ2-5
DNA: TGTGCCAGCAGTCTACAGGGGGGGGAGACCCAGTACTTC
CDR3: CASSLQGGETQYF

D: NA
size: NA
V: TRBV19
J: TRBJ2-7
DNA: TGTGCCAGTAGTAGACTAGAGGGCTACGAGCAGTACTTC
CDR3: CASSRLEGYEQYF

D: TRBD2
size: NA
V: TRBV15
J: TRBJ2-7
DNA: TGTGCCACCAGCAGAGATCCTGGACTAGTGGTATCCTACGAGCAGTACTTC
CDR3: CATSRDPGLVVSYEQYF

D: NA
size: NA
V: TRBV19
J: TRBJ1-3
DNA: TGTGCCAGTTTATCCTCTGGAAACACCATATATTTT
CDR3: CASLSSGNTIYF

D: NA
size: NA
V: TRBV4-2
J: TRBJ1-2
DNA: TGTGCCAGCAGCCACACACTCCCCCGGACACGACTTTACTATGGCTACACCTTC
CDR3: CASSHTLPRTRLYYGYTF

D: NA
size: NA
V: TRBV28
J: TRBJ2-7
DNA: TGTGCCAGCAGTTCCGAAGCAGGGTCCTACGAGCAGTACTTC
CDR3: CASSSEAGSYEQYF

D: TRBD2
size: NA
V: TRBV15
J: TRBJ2-7
DNA: TGTGCCACCAGCAGAGATCTAGCGGGAGACACTCTGACCTCCGAGCAGTACTTC
CDR3: CATSRDLAGDTLTSEQYF

D: NA
size: NA
V: TRBV9
J: TRBJ2-7
DNA: TGTGCCAGCAGCGTAGTACCGGGCTACGAGCAGTACTTC
CDR3: CASSVVPGYEQYF

D: TRBD2
size: NA
V: TRBV5-1
J: TRBJ2-5
DNA: TGCGCCAGCAGCTTATCTAGCGGGAGTGGAGAGACCCAGTACTTC
CDR3: CASSLSSGSGETQYF

D: TRBD1
size: NA
V: TRBV13
J: TRBJ2-7
DNA: TGTGCCAGCAGCCCCCGGGACAGGTCCTCCTACGAGCAGTACTTC
CDR3: CASSPRDRSSYEQYF

D: NA
size: NA
V: TRBV6-1
J: TRBJ1-1
DNA: TGTGCCAGCAGTGAAATCCCGTCGCGGAACACTGAAGCTTTCTTT
CDR3: CASSEIPSRNTEAFF

D: NA
size: few
V: TRBV12-2
J: TRBJ1-5
DNA: TGTGCAAGTCGCCCACGGCTTGGAACAGGGGGCAATCAGCCCCAGCATTTT
CDR3: CASRPRLGTGGNQPQHF

D: NA
size: NA
V: TRBV7-9
J: TRBJ1-1
DNA: TGTGCCAGCAGCTTAGGGGGGGGTCCTGAAGCTTTCTTT
CDR3: CASSLGGGPEAFF

D: NA
size: NA
V: TRBV29-1
J: TRBJ2-3
DNA: TGCAGCGTTGAAGCCCAGGGACACTTAATCACAGATACGCAGTATTTT
CDR3: CSVEAQGHLITDTQYF

D: TRBD2
size: NA
V: TRBV4-1
J: TRBJ2-2
DNA: TGCGCCAGCAGCCAAGCTAGGGAGGGACTAATGTGGATCACCGGGGAGCTGTTTTTT
CDR3: CASSQAREGLMWITGELFF

D: TRBD2
size: NA
V: TRBV2
J: TRBJ2-7
DNA: TGTGCCAGCAGGCGGACTAGCGGGAGGAACGAGCAGTACTTC
CDR3: CASRRTSGRNEQYF

D: TRBD2
size: NA
V: TRBV15
J: TRBJ2-5
DNA: TGTGCCACCAGCGACCCGGGACTAGCGGGAGAAGAGACCCAGTACTTC
CDR3: CATSDPGLAGEETQYF

D: NA
size: once
V: TRBV7-9
J: TRBJ2-1
DNA: TGTGCCAGCAGCTTGGTGCCGGGTCTCAATGAGCAGTTCTTC
CDR3: CASSLVPGLNEQFF

D: NA
size: NA
V: TRBV19
J: TRBJ1-2
DNA: TGTGCCAGTAGTACCGGACAGTACCCTGGCTGCACCTTC
CDR3: CASSTGQYPGCTF

D: NA
size: NA
V: TRBV30
J: TRBJ2-1
DNA: TGTGCCTGGAGGCGGAGGGGAATCAATGAGCAGTTCTTC
CDR3: CAWRRRGINEQFF

D: TRBD1
size: NA
V: TRBV6-6
J: TRBJ2-3
DNA: TGTGCCAGCAGAGGGACAGGGTCCGGCACAGATACGCAGTATTTT
CDR3: CASRGTGSGTDTQYF

D: NA
size: NA
V: TRBV29-1
J: TRBJ2-7
DNA: TGCAGCGTTGAAGTCTTGGGCAGGGCCGGGGAGCAGTACTTC
CDR3: CSVEVLGRAGEQYF

D: TRBD1
size: NA
V: TRBV9
J: TRBJ1-5
DNA: TGTGCCAGCAGCGGACAGGGAGATCAGCCCCAGCATTTT
CDR3: CASSGQGDQPQHF

D: TRBD1
size: NA
V: TRBV4-1
J: TRBJ1-5
DNA: TGCGCCAGCAGCGATCCGGGACAGGGACTTCAGCCCCAGCATTTT
CDR3: CASSDPGQGLQPQHF

D: NA
size: NA
V: TRBV2
J: TRBJ1-5
DNA: TGTGCCAGCAGTGACAGGGGCAATCAGCCCCAGCATTTT
CDR3: CASSDRGNQPQHF

D: TRBD1
size: NA
V: TRBV10-3
J: TRBJ1-5
DNA: TGTGCCATCAGTGGTTTTGACAGGGGTAGCAATCAGCCCCAGCATTTT
CDR3: CAISGFDRGSNQPQHF

D: TRBD1
size: NA
V: TRBV11-2
J: TRBJ1-2
DNA: TGTGCCAGCAGCTGGGGGACAGCCGGCTACACCTTC
CDR3: CASSWGTAGYTF

D: NA
size: NA
V: TRBV30
J: TRBJ1-2
DNA: TGTGCCTGGAGTGTACGGGAGACGGGCGGCTACACCTTC
CDR3: CAWSVRETGGYTF

D: TRBD2
size: NA
V: TRBV5-4
J: TRBJ2-7
DNA: TGTGCCAGCAGCTTGGTGCTTAGCGGGATAGGATCCTACGAGCAGTACTTC
CDR3: CASSLVLSGIGSYEQYF

D: TRBD1
size: NA
V: TRBV9
J: TRBJ1-4
DNA: TGTGCCAGCAGCGTAGGGGGACAGGGAGGCGAAAAACTGTTTTTT
CDR3: CASSVGGQGGEKLFF

D: NA
size: NA
V: TRBV10-3
J: TRBJ1-5
DNA: TGTGCCATCAGTGTGGGCGGGGGCAATCAGCCCCAGCATTTT
CDR3: CAISVGGGNQPQHF

D: NA
size: NA
V: TRBV6-1
J: TRBJ2-7
DNA: TGTGCCAGCAGAGGACTGACCGTGGAGCAGTACTTC
CDR3: CASRGLTVEQYF

D: TRBD2
size: NA
V: TRBV5-1
J: TRBJ2-7
DNA: TGCGCCAGCAGCTTGGGTTCGCCTAGCGGGAGCTACGAGCAGTACTTC
CDR3: CASSLGSPSGSYEQYF

D: TRBD2
size: NA
V: TRBV4-1
J: TRBJ2-7
DNA: TGCGCCAGCAGCCATAGCGGGAGGGCCTACGAGCAGTACTTC
CDR3: CASSHSGRAYEQYF

D: TRBD2
size: NA
V: TRBV12-5
J: TRBJ2-2
DNA: TGTGCTAGTGGTTCTCTTAGCGGGAGATACACCGGGGAGCTGTTTTTT
CDR3: CASGSLSGRYTGELFF

D: NA
size: NA
V: TRBV18
J: TRBJ2-4
DNA: TGTGCCAGCTCACCACAAGGACAGCAAATAGCCAAAAACATTCAGTACTTC
CDR3: CASSPQGQQIAKNIQYF

D: NA
size: NA
V: TRBV18
J: TRBJ2-7
DNA: TGTGCCAGCTTGGACAGTCTTTCCTACGAGCAGTACTTC
CDR3: CASLDSLSYEQYF

D: TRBD2
size: NA
V: TRBV7-9
J: TRBJ2-7
DNA: TGTGCCAGCAGCCCGCCCAGCGGGAGGGCCCGATACGAGCAGTACTTC
CDR3: CASSPPSGRARYEQYF

D: TRBD1
size: once
V: TRBV6-6
J: TRBJ1-2
DNA: TGTGCCAGCAGTACCGGGACAGGCTATGGCTACACCTTC
CDR3: CASSTGTGYGYTF

D: NA
size: NA
V: TRBV12-5
J: TRBJ2-5
DNA: TGTGCCAGTGCCCGGACAGTTTCAGAGACCCAGTACTTC
CDR3: CASARTVSETQYF

D: NA
size: NA
V: TRBV2
J: TRBJ1-1
DNA: TGTGCCAGCAGTGGTGATGAAGGGGATCATGTTTTT
CDR3: CASSGDEGDHVF

D: NA
size: NA
V: TRBV19
J: TRBJ1-2
DNA: TGTGCCAGTAGTATAGTCCCAGGGGCCGATAAGGTATTC
CDR3: CASSIVPGADKVF

D: TRBD2
size: NA
V: TRBV19
J: TRBJ2-2
DNA: TGTGCCAGTAGTTCGCTAGCGGGAGGGCCTATCGGGGAGCTGTTTTTT
CDR3: CASSSLAGGPIGELFF

D: NA
size: NA
V: TRBV6-5
J: TRBJ2-6
DNA: TGTGCCAGCAAGACGGGTTCTGGGGCCAACGTCCTGACTTTC
CDR3: CASKTGSGANVLTF

D: TRBD2
size: NA
V: TRBV5-4
J: TRBJ2-7
DNA: TGTGCCAGCAGCTTGGACAGAAGAGCGGGAGCCCGAGGCGAGCAGTACTTC
CDR3: CASSLDRRAGARGEQYF

D: TRBD1
size: few
V: TRBV4-1
J: TRBJ2-7
DNA: TGCGCCAGCAGCCAAGGGACAGGGGCCTTCTACGAGCAGTACTTC
CDR3: CASSQGTGAFYEQYF

D: NA
size: NA
V: TRBV6-5
J: TRBJ1-1
DNA: TGTGCCAGCAGTTACGGCAGGTCGACTGAAGCTTTCTTT
CDR3: CASSYGRSTEAFF

D: NA
size: NA
V: TRBV4-1
J: TRBJ1-2
DNA: TGCGCCAGTAGCCAAGACGGGAGGGGCGACTATGGCTACACCTTC
CDR3: CASSQDGRGDYGYTF

D: TRBD1
size: NA
V: TRBV7-2
J: TRBJ2-1
DNA: TGTGCCAGCAGCTCCGGGACAGTTTCGGATAGTGAGCAGTTCTTC
CDR3: CASSSGTVSDSEQFF